This T cell receptor beta chain was sequenced during a study of shared clonotypes between healthy human individuals. Study context: The cohort had two women and three men, ages 18 to 49. Study results and limitations: Several donors held approximately 4.6% of naive CD4 clonotypes in common. Clonotype sharing among donors was thought likely to change with sequencing depth.

Method: immunoSEQ multiplex PCR; TCRdb's copy keeps in-frame clones and lacks some. Seen here are 980,000 or so clones, 76% observed once, and the top ten hold around 1.4%. Trimming cost V 4 bases and J 0 bases, with 7 bases left between them. The CDR3 is 13 amino acids. The germline gives CDR1 SGHTA, CDR2 FQGNSA. Remarks on this clone: The target antigen is unknown.

This sequence joins TRBV7-2 and TRBJ2-7, with D uncertain. Sequencing input: memory CD4+ T cells sorted from blood. Indicated subset: CD45RA-negative fraction. The receptor was isolated from a man aged 18 to 30 in good health. CDR3 nucleotides: TGTGCCAGCAGCTCCTACGCCTCCTACGAGCAGTACTTC. This gives the protein CASSSYASYEQYF.